These 24 T cell receptor beta chains were all obtained from the same sample, sequenced in a study of T cell repertoires in cytomegalovirus infection. TCRdb used MiXCR to reprocess the reads, holding one entry per CDR3 protein. Here the sample spans under 95,000 distinct CDR3 sequences, over 3.5% being singletons. The sample taken for sequencing was PBMCs. These receptors came from a human donor in good health (CMV status not recorded). Some clones in this sample may be carry-over from other donors' samples.

This clonotype was seen repeatedly, ten times or more. The rearrangement joins TRBV7-8 to TRBJ1-3; TRBD1 matches at 7 bases. Trimming removed 4 bases from V and 0 bases from J; junction bases left unmatched: 3. CDR1 is SGHVS, CDR2 FQNEAQ, per germline. The CDR3 has 15 amino acids. CDR3 sequence: CASSSGQYSGNTIYF. Here the CDR3 DNA reads TGTGCCAGCAGCTCGGGACAGTACTCTGGAAACACCATATATTTT.

This clonotype was detected ten times or more. The chain links TRBV6-2 or TRBV6-3 to TRBJ2-1; a possible D gene is TRBD2 (5 bases). The CDR3 extends over 17 amino acids. CDR1 is MNHEY and CDR2 is SVGEGT in the germline V gene. V gave up 6 bases and J gave up 7 bases, with 25 bases separating them. For the CDR3, the DNA is TGTGCCAGCAGACACTCCCCTCTCAACGCCCCGGGGAATGAGCAGTTCTTC. Translating it yields CASRHSPLNAPGNEQFF.

This clonotype was seen many times. CDR3: CASSPGGGAGGNTIYF. DNA of the CDR3: TGTGCCAGCAGCCCCGGAGGGGGGGCGGGTGGAAACACCATATATTTT. The chain combines TRBV7-3 with TRBJ1-3, with D possibly being TRBD1 (6 bases). Trimming removed 5 bases from V and 3 bases from J, with 17 bases in between. The CDR3 has 16 residues. The germline V gene encodes CDR1 SGHTA and CDR2 FQGTGA.

A remark on this clonotype: A much bigger clone sits one base away, suggesting this may be a read error. The genes are TRBV20-1 and TRBJ1-5, with D perhaps matching TRBD1 (6 bases). Germline loops: CDR1 DFQATT, CDR2 SNEGSKA (reference sequence). Trimming removed 5 bases at V and 5 bases at J, with 19 bases between. This CDR3 is built from 15 residues. The CDR3 bases are TGCAGTGCTGCCCCCGGCAGGGGAGGCGATCAGCCCCAGCATTTT. It translates to CSAAPGRGGDQPQHF.

This clonotype showed up many times. The chain joins TRBV11-2 to TRBJ2-1; no clear D. Trimming took off 7 bases at V and 1 base at J, with 11 bases between the two ends. Germline lookup yields CDR1 SGHAT and CDR2 FQNNGV. The CDR3 has 14 amino acids. The DNA for the CDR3 is TGTGCCAGCACCGGGCGCCCTTCCTACAATGAGCAGTTCTTC. This sequence encodes CASTGRPSYNEQFF.

The table lists this clonotype with many counts. This chain joins TRBV27 and TRBJ2-7, with D possibly being TRBD2 (5 bases). The germline gives CDR1 MNHEY, CDR2 SMNVEV (reference sequence). The CDR3 totals 16 residues. The V end was cut by 4 bases, the J end by 8 bases, with 24 bases between. The CDR3 reads CASSYLAKGSTSKQYF. CDR3 DNA sequence: TGTGCCAGCAGTTACCTAGCTAAGGGCTCTACGAGCAAGCAGTACTTC.

This clonotype was observed at least ten times. Since a much larger clone is just one base distant, this may be a read error. This chain uses TRBV7-2 with TRBJ2-3; TRBD1 aligns across 8 bases. The CDR3 covers 14 residues. V dropped 4 bases and J dropped 4; count of bases not matched to a gene: 4. CDR1 is SGHTA, CDR2 FQGNSA, per germline. CDR3 in DNA: TGTGCCAGCAGCTCAGACAGGGGTTCAGATACGCAGTATTTT. Translating gives CASSSDRGSDTQYF.

This clonotype was seen many times. The chain combines TRBV6-6 with TRBJ1-5; 9 nucleotides match TRBD1. CDR1 and CDR2 from the germline V gene are MNHNY and SVGAGI (reference sequence). The trim removed 5 bases at V and 7 bases at J, leaving 12 bases unmatched. The CDR3 runs to 16 residues. The CDR3: CASSPQGAEGLQPQHF. CDR3 nucleotides: TGTGCCAGCAGTCCACAGGGGGCAGAGGGTTTACAGCCCCAGCATTTT.

This clonotype was observed many times. V usage is TRBV11-3 and J usage is TRBJ1-1, with unresolved D. Germline-derived CDR1 and CDR2 are SGHNT and YENEEA. Deletions cut 1 base from V and 3 bases from J, with 3 bases between. The CDR3 has 12 residues. CDR3 DNA sequence: TGTGCCAGCAGCTTAGTGCACACTGAAGCTTTCTTT. Translation gives CASSLVHTEAFF. The whole variable domain, remainder taken from reference TRBV11-3 and TRBJ1-1, is EAGVVQSPRYKIIEKKQPVAFWCNPISGHNTLYWYLQNLGQGPELLIRYENEEAVDDSQLPKDRFSAERLKGVDSTLKIQPAELGDSAVYLCASSLVHTEAFFGQGTRLTVV.

This clonotype was recorded many times. J is TRBJ2-1 and V is TRBV7-2, with no clear D. CDR1 SGHTA and CDR2 FQGNSA come from the germline V gene. V lost 2 bases, J lost 8 bases, and 13 bases lay in between. This CDR3 region has 14 residues. In DNA, the CDR3 is TGTGCCAGCAGCTTAAGGATCCGACCCGATGAGCAGTTCTTC. It specifies CASSLRIRPDEQFF. Full variable domain (missing parts from reference TRBV7-2 and TRBJ2-1): GAGVSQSPSNKVTEKGKDVELRCDPISGHTALYWYRQSLGQGLEFLIYFQGNSAPDKSGLPSDRFSAERTGGSVSTLTIQRTQQEDSAVYLCASSLRIRPDEQFFGPGTRLTVL.

This clonotype came up many times. This chain connects TRBV19 to TRBJ2-7; unclear D gene. Germline CDR1 and CDR2: LNHDA and SQIVND (reference sequence). Deletions cut 5 bases from V and 5 bases from J, with 13 bases between. This CDR3 region has 13 residues. CDR3 protein: CASSLRVIHEQYF. As DNA, the CDR3 is TGTGCCAGTAGTCTCCGAGTAATCCACGAGCAGTACTTC.

This clonotype was seen at least ten times. In nucleotides, the CDR3 is TGTGCCAGCAGCGTCTCAGGAAGACCCAACCAGCAGTACTTC. This encodes CASSVSGRPNQQYF. This chain connects TRBV5-4 to TRBJ2-7; D not certain. This CDR3 is built from 14 residues. CDR1 is SGHNT and CDR2 is YYREEE in the germline V gene (reference sequence). The V gene lost 4 bases and the J gene lost 8 bases, with 19 bases spanning the gap. The full variable domain, in which reference TRBV5-4 and TRBJ2-7 provide the parts outside the CDR3, is ETGVTQSPTHLIKTRGQQVTLRCSSQSGHNTVSWYQQALGQGPQFIFQYYREEENGRGNFPPRFSGLQFPNYSSELNVNALELDDSALYLCASSVSGRPNQQYFGPGTRLTVT.

This clonotype has a handful of counts. V is TRBV7-2 and J is TRBJ1-6; TRBD1 might be the D (5 bases). The V end was cut by 2 bases, the J end by 8 bases, with 13 bases between. This CDR3 spans 15 amino acids. Germline V gene sequence: CDR1 SGHTA, CDR2 FQGNSA. DNA for the CDR3: TGTGCCAGCAGCTTACAGACAGATGGTTATTCACCCCTCCACTTT. The encoded protein is CASSLQTDGYSPLHF. Drawing the rest from reference TRBV7-2 and TRBJ1-6, the complete variable domain is GAGVSQSPSNKVTEKGKDVELRCDPISGHTALYWYRQSLGQGLEFLIYFQGNSAPDKSGLPSDRFSAERTGGSVSTLTIQRTQQEDSAVYLCASSLQTDGYSPLHFGNGTRLTVT.

In regard to this clonotype: A much larger clone lies a single base off, so this may be a read error. This sequence joins TRBV19 and TRBJ2-1, with 10 nucleotides matching TRBD2. CDR3 length: 17 amino acids. Germline V gives CDR1 LNHDA, CDR2 SQIVND (reference sequence). The J segment lost 5 bases and the V segment lost 6 bases, leaving 13 bases of the junction unmatched. CDR3: CASRKRLQRGGNNEQFF. For the CDR3, the DNA is TGTGCCAGTAGAAAACGACTCCAGCGGGGGGGAAACAATGAGCAGTTCTTC.

This clonotype was seen at least ten times. This sequence joins TRBV7-2 and TRBJ2-5, with 11 bases lining up with TRBD2. The CDR3 totals 14 residues. CDR1 SGHTA and CDR2 FQGNSA come from the germline V gene. The J segment lost 4 bases and the V segment lost 5 bases, leaving 3 bases of the junction unmatched. The CDR3: CASSVGLAAETQYF. Written as DNA, the CDR3 is TGTGCCAGCAGCGTGGGACTAGCGGCAGAGACCCAGTACTTC. Full variable domain (remainder filled in from reference TRBV7-2 and TRBJ2-5): GAGVSQSPSNKVTEKGKDVELRCDPISGHTALYWYRQSLGQGLEFLIYFQGNSAPDKSGLPSDRFSAERTGGSVSTLTIQRTQQEDSAVYLCASSVGLAAETQYFGPGTRLLVL.

This clonotype has a count of ten or more. This CDR3 reads CASSLGGQGNEQFF. The CDR3 region has the DNA TGTGCCAGCAGCTTAGGAGGACAGGGAAATGAGCAGTTCTTC. This sequence joins TRBV7-2 and TRBJ2-1; 8 nucleotides match TRBD1. Germline loops: CDR1 SGHTA, CDR2 FQGNSA. This CDR3 comprises 14 residues. The J segment lost 7 bases and the V segment lost 1 base, leaving 3 bases of the junction unmatched.

This clonotype was seen just once. This may be a read error, as it is one base from a much larger clone. The CDR3 DNA sequence: TGTGCCAGCAGCTTTGGCCACGGAGGAAGCCAAGAGACCCAGTCCTTC. This codes for CASSFGHGGSQETQSF. The chain has TRBV7-8 and TRBJ2-5; possible D gene TRBD2, 5 bases. The CDR3 length is 16 residues. CDR1 and CDR2 from the germline V gene are SGHVS and FQNEAQ. The whole variable domain, filled in from reference TRBV7-8 and TRBJ2-5, reads GAGVSQSPRYKVAKRGQDVALRCDPISGHVSLFWYQQALGQGPEFLTYFQNEAQLDKSGLPSDRFFAERPEGSVSTLKIQRTQQEDSAVYLCASSFGHGGSQETQSFGPGTRLLVL.

This clonotype showed up many times. The rearrangement joins TRBV7-4 to TRBJ2-7; 9 nucleotides match TRBD1. This CDR3 contains 12 residues. With 4 bases clipped from V and 6 bases from J, the junction kept 1 base outside the gene matches. Per the germline V gene, CDR1 is SGHVT and CDR2 is SQSDAQ. The CDR3 DNA is TGTGCCAGCAGCTCGGGACAGGGCGAGCAGTACTTC. Its translation: CASSSGQGEQYF.

This clonotype was seen repeatedly, ten times or more. The chain is built from TRBV5-6 and TRBJ2-2; 8 bases map to TRBD1. V was clipped by 6 bases and J by 5 bases; unmatched bases: 6. CDR1 is SGHDT, CDR2 YYEEEE, per germline. The CDR3 loop spans 14 amino acids. As DNA, the CDR3 is TGTGCCAGCACCCGAAGGACAGGGACCGGGGAGCTGTTTTTT. Its protein is CASTRRTGTGELFF.

This clonotype was picked up many times. The chain carries TRBV7-6 and TRBJ2-5, with D unresolved. V lost 2 bases and J 5 bases, leaving 6 bases between the germline ends. The length of the CDR3 is 12 residues. The germline V gene has CDR1 SGHVS and CDR2 FNYEAQ. The chain's CDR3 is CASSLNGETQYF. The CDR3 DNA reads TGTGCCAGCAGCTTAAATGGGGAGACCCAGTACTTC.

This clonotype was detected many times. CDR3 sequence reads: CASTVSGGEKLFF. CDR3 DNA: TGCGCCAGCACCGTGTCCGGCGGTGAAAAACTGTTTTTT. The V and J genes are TRBV5-1 and TRBJ1-4; D ambiguous. Looked up from germline, CDR1 is SGHRS and CDR2 is YFSETQ. V gave up 6 bases and J gave up 7 bases, with 13 bases separating them. The CDR3 spans 13 residues.

There are many counts of this clonotype. V gene TRBV7-2 combines with J gene TRBJ2-5, with D unclear. The V end was cut by 7 bases, the J end by 7 bases, with 10 bases between. CDR1 is SGHTA, CDR2 FQGNSA, per germline. The CDR3 has 11 amino acids. CDR3 DNA: TGTGCCAGCACCGCCCTGGGGACCCAGTACTTC. Residues: CASTALGTQYF. The entire variable domain, with the rest obtained from reference TRBV7-2 and TRBJ2-5, is as follows: GAGVSQSPSNKVTEKGKDVELRCDPISGHTALYWYRQSLGQGLEFLIYFQGNSAPDKSGLPSDRFSAERTGGSVSTLTIQRTQQEDSAVYLCASTALGTQYFGPGTRLLVL.

The table lists this clonotype with many counts. The chain employs TRBV7-2 and TRBJ2-5; unclear D gene. The CDR3 contains 14 residues. Germline CDR1 is SGHTA and CDR2 is FQGNSA. With 2 bases removed from V and 5 bases from J, the gap between germline ends came to 12 bases. As DNA, the CDR3 is TGTGCCAGCAGCTTATATCGGGTTCCGGAGACCCAGTACTTC. Amino acids: CASSLYRVPETQYF.

This clonotype was seen at least ten times. The rearrangement joins TRBV11-2 to TRBJ2-5; TRBD2 matches at 8 bases. This CDR3 is 14 amino acids long. Germline CDR1 SGHAT, CDR2 FQNNGV. J lost 7 bases, V lost 7 bases, and 11 bases had no gene match. The DNA of the CDR3 is TGTGCCAGCAAGGTCGTGGCGGGGGGACCGACCCAGTACTTC. It encodes CASKVVAGGPTQYF.